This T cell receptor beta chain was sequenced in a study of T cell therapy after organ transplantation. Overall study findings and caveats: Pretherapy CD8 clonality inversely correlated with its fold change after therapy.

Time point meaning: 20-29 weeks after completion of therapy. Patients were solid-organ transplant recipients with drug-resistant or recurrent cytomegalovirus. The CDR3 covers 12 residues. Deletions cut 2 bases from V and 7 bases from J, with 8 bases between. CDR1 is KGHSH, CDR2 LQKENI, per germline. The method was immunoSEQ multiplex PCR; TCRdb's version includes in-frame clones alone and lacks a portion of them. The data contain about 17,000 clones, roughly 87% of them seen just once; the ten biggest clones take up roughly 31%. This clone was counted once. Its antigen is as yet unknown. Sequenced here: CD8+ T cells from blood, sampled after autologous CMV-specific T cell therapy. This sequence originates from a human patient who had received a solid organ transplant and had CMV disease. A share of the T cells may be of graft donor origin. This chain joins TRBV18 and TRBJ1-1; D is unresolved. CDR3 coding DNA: TGTGCCAGCTCACCAGACGGACTTGAAGCTTTCTTT. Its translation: CASSPDGLEAFF.